This is a list of T cell receptor beta chains from one sample in a study of CD8+ T cells in alopecia areata. Profiling relied on immunoSEQ multiplex PCR, and the TCRdb table lists in-frame clones only, not all of them. The data hold approximately 200,000 clones, with 45% to 65% observed a single time. The sequenced sample was CD4+ T cells sorted from blood, obtained at week 4, from a patient treated with tofacitinib. These receptors were collected from a human donor with alopecia areata. CDR3s include the opening cysteine and the closing phenylalanine or tryptophan. D genes are given only for firm matches. The size field is filled for only some rows; it gives once, few, many or a size class.

j_call d_call clone_size v_call cdr3_aa cdr3_nt
TRBJ2-3 TRBD2 - TRBV28 CASKERRGVTDTQYF TGTGCCAGCAAGGAGAGGCGGGGGGTCACAGATACGCAGTATTTT
TRBJ2-5 TRBD2 - TRBV28 CASSFDAGVEETQYF TGTGCCAGCAGTTTCGATGCGGGGGTTGAAGAGACCCAGTACTTC
TRBJ1-2 TRBD1 - TRBV23-1 CASSSPSGQGSYGYTF TGCGCCAGCAGTTCACCCTCGGGACAGGGATCCTATGGCTACACCTTC
TRBJ2-5 - few TRBV6-5 CASSPAPKETQYF TGTGCCAGCAGTCCAGCCCCGAAAGAGACCCAGTACTTC
TRBJ1-5 - few TRBV20-1 CSASVRDTQHF TGCAGTGCTTCAGTCCGGGACACCCAGCATTTT
TRBJ1-6 - - TRBV6-6 CASSYSDAGNSPLHF TGTGCCAGCAGTTACTCGGACGCCGGCAATTCACCCCTCCACTTT
TRBJ1-2 - - TRBV30 CAWSPVGGGYGYTF TGTGCCTGGAGTCCTGTCGGGGGGGGCTATGGCTACACCTTC
TRBJ2-5 TRBD2 - TRBV11-2 CASSLWTSGTGTQYF TGTGCCAGCAGCTTGTGGACTAGCGGCACAGGGACCCAGTACTTC
TRBJ1-2 - few TRBV30 CAWSPREEPYGYTF TGTGCCTGGAGTCCGCGGGAGGAACCCTATGGCTACACCTTC
TRBJ1-2 - - TRBV4-1 CASSQRSANYGYTF TGCGCCAGCAGCCAACGTTCAGCTAACTATGGCTACACCTTC
TRBJ1-2 - - TRBV6-1 CASSEAGYYGYTF TGTGCCAGCAGTGAAGCAGGGTACTATGGCTACACCTTC
TRBJ2-7 TRBD2 - TRBV29-1 CSVSSTRSGGSSYEQYF TGCAGCGTTAGTTCCACCCGGAGCGGGGGAAGCTCCTACGAGCAGTACTTC
TRBJ1-2 - few TRBV23-1 CASSQNTGREGYGYTF TGCGCCAGCAGTCAAAACACGGGCAGGGAGGGGTATGGCTACACCTTC
TRBJ2-2 TRBD1 few TRBV11-2 CASSYRGDTGELFF TGTGCCAGCAGCTACAGGGGAGACACCGGGGAGCTGTTTTTT
TRBJ1-2 TRBD1 - TRBV27 CASRRINRGLRHGYTF TGTGCCAGCAGAAGGATAAACAGGGGACTTAGGCATGGCTACACCTTC
TRBJ1-1 - - TRBV29-1 CSVETTEAFF TGCAGCGTTGAAACCACTGAAGCTTTCTTT
TRBJ2-6 - few TRBV7-9 CASTLLGSGANVLTF TGTGCCAGCACCCTACTCGGATCTGGGGCCAACGTCCTGACTTTC
TRBJ1-2 - - TRBV6-5 CASRRNYGYTF TGTGCCAGCAGGAGGAACTATGGCTACACCTTC
TRBJ1-2 - - TRBV20-1 CSARVAYGYTF TGCAGTGCTAGAGTAGCCTATGGCTACACCTTC
TRBJ2-1 - few TRBV2 CASTRTGNEQFF TGTGCCAGCACGCGAACAGGAAATGAGCAGTTCTTC
TRBJ1-1 - - TRBV7-9 CASSFGGGAFF TGTGCCAGCAGCTTCGGCGGCGGGGCTTTCTTT
TRBJ1-1 - - TRBV6-5 CASSYRGNTEAFF TGTGCCAGCAGTTACCGGGGGAACACTGAAGCTTTCTTT
TRBJ2-5 - - TRBV5-6 CASSLGGFETQYF TGTGCCAGCAGCCTGGGGGGATTCGAGACCCAGTACTTC
TRBJ2-5 - - TRBV29-1 CSVERQETQYF TGCAGCGTTGAGAGGCAAGAGACCCAGTACTTC
TRBJ1-5 TRBD1 few TRBV6-8 CASSPRGGGNQPQHF TGTGCCAGCAGCCCCAGGGGGGGTGGCAATCAGCCCCAGCATTTT
TRBJ2-5 - - TRBV19 CASSEALRGTQYF TGTGCCAGTTCCGAAGCCCTCCGAGGGACCCAGTACTTC
TRBJ1-5 - few TRBV30 CAWSGRGDQPQHF TGTGCCTGGAGTGGCAGGGGAGATCAGCCCCAGCATTTT
TRBJ1-5 - many TRBV30 CAWTRGINQPQHF TGTGCCTGGACCCGGGGAATCAATCAGCCCCAGCATTTT
TRBJ1-6 - few TRBV6-5 CASRRTNPSPLHF TGTGCCAGCAGACGAACCAATCCCTCACCCCTCCACTTT